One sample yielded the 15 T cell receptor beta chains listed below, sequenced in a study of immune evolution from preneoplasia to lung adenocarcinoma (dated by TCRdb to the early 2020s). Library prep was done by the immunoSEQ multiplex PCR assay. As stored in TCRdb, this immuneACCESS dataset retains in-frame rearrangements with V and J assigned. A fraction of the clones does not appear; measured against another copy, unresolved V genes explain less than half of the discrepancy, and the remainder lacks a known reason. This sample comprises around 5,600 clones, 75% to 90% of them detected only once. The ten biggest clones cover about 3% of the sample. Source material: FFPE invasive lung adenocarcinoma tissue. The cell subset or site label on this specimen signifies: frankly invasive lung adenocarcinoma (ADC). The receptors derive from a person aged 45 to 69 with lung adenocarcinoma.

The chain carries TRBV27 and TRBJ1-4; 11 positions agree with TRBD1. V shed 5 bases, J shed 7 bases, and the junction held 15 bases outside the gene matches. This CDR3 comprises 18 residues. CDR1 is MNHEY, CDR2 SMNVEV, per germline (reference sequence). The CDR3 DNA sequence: TGTGCCAGCAGTATCGCCGGGACAGGGGGTCCTCGGGGTGAAAAACTGTTTTTT. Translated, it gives CASSIAGTGGPRGEKLFF.

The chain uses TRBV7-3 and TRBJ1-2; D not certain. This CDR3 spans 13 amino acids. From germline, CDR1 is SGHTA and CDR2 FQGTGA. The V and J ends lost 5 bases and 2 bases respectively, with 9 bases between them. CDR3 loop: CASSPGPNYGYTF. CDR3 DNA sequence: TGTGCCAGCAGCCCGGGCCCCAACTATGGCTACACCTTC.

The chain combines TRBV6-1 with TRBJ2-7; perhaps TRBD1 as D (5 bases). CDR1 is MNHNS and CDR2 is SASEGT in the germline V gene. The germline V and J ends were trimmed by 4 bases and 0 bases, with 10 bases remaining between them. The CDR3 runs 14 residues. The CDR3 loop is CASSAQDNSYEQYF. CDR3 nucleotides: TGTGCCAGCAGTGCCCAGGACAACTCCTACGAGCAGTACTTC.

This chain's CDR3 is CASSLLGELFF. The DNA of the CDR3 is TGCGCCAGCAGCTTGCTGGGGGAGCTGTTTTTT. The chain has TRBV5-1 and TRBJ2-2, with no clear D. Trimming removed 1 base at V and 8 bases at J, with 3 bases between. Per the germline V gene, CDR1 is SGHRS and CDR2 is YFSETQ. This CDR3 comprises 11 residues.

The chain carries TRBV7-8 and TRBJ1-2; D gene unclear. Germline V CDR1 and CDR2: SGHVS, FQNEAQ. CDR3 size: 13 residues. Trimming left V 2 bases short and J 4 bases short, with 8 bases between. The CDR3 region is CASSLSDAYGYTF. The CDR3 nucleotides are TGTGCCAGCAGCTTATCGGACGCCTATGGCTACACCTTC.

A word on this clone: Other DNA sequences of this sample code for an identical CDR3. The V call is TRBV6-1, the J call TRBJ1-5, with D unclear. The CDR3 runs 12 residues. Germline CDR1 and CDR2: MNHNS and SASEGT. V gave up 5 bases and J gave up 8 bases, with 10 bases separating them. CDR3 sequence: CASSNRVEPQHF. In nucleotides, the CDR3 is TGTGCCAGCAGTAACAGAGTAGAGCCCCAGCATTTT.

The chain's CDR3 is CASSQAQGQGVETQYF. CDR3 bases: TGTGCCAGCAGCCAAGCCCAGGGACAGGGGGTGGAGACCCAGTACTTC. This chain joins TRBV4-2 and TRBJ2-5; 11 bases align to TRBD1. Germline-derived CDR1 and CDR2 are LGHNA and YNFKEQ. The V and J ends lost 1 base and 5 bases, in that order; junction bases with no gene match: 6. The CDR3 contains 16 residues.

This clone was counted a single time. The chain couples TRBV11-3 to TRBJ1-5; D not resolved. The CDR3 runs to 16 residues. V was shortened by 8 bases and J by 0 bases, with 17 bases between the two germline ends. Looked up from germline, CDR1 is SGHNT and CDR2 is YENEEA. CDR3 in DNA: TGTGCCAGCCCAGCTTATGCGAGTTATAGCAATCAGCCCCAGCATTTT. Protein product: CASPAYASYSNQPQHF.

The CDR3 sequence: CAWNGGRTNEKLFF. DNA of the CDR3: TGTGCCTGGAATGGGGGGAGGACTAATGAAAAACTGTTTTTT. The chain joins TRBV30 to TRBJ1-4, with TRBD1 as a possible D gene (5 bases). The CDR3 covers 14 residues. Trimming stripped 4 bases from V and 2 bases from J, with 11 bases between. Germline-derived CDR1 and CDR2 are GTSNPN and SVGIG (reference sequence).

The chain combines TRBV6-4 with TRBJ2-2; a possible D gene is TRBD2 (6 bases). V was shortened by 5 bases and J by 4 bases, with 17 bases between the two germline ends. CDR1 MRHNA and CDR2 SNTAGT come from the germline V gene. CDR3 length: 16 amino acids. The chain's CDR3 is CASSPLGGTSTGELFF. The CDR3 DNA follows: TGTGCCAGCAGTCCCCTGGGCGGGACCAGCACCGGGGAGCTGTTTTTT.

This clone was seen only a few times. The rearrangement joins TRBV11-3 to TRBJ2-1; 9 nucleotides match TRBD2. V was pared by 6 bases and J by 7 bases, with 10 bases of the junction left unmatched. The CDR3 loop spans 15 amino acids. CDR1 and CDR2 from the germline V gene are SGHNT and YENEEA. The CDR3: CASSRVAGVQNEQFF. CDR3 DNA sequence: TGTGCCAGCAGTCGAGTAGCGGGAGTCCAAAATGAGCAGTTCTTC.

The CDR3 reads CSVESPGSDTQYF. The CDR3 nucleotides read TGCAGCGTTGAGTCCCCCGGCTCAGATACGCAGTATTTT. The V call is TRBV29-1, the J call TRBJ2-3; D unresolved. CDR3 length: 13 amino acids. V was pared by 3 bases and J by 4 bases, with 11 bases between. In germline, CDR1 is SQVTM, CDR2 ANQGSEA.

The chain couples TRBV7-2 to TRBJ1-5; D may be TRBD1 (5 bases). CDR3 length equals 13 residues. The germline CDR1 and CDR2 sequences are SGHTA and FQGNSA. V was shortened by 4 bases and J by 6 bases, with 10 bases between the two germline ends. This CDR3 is CASSWDGGQPQHF. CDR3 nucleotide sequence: TGTGCCAGCAGCTGGGACGGCGGTCAGCCCCAGCATTTT.

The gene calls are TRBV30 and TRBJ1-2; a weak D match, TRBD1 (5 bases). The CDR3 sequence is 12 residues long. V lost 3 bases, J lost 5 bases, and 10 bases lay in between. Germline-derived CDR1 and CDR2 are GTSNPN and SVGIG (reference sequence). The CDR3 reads CAWRWGGYGYTF. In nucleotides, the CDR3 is TGTGCCTGGAGATGGGGGGGTTATGGCTACACCTTC.

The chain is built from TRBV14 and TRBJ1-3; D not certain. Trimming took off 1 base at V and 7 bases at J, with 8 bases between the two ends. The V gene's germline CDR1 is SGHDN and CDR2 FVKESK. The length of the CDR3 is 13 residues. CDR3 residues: CASSQVRSNTIYF. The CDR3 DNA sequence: TGTGCCAGCAGCCAAGTTCGATCGAACACCATATATTTT.